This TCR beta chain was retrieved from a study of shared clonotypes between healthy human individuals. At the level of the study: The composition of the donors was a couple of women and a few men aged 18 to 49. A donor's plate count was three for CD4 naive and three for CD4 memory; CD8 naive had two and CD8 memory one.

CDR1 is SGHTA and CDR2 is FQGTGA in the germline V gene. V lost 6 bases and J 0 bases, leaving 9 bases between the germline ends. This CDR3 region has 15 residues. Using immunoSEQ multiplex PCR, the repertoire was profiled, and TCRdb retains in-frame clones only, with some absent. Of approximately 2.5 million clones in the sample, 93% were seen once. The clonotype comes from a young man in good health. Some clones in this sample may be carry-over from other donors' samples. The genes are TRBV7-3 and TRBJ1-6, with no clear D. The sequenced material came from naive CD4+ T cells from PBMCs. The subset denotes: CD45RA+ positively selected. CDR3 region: CASRLMSSYNSPLHF. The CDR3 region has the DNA TGTGCCAGCAGACTGATGAGCTCCTATAATTCACCCCTCCACTTT.